Here is one TCR beta chain with its context. Method: immunoSEQ multiplex PCR; TCRdb's copy keeps in-frame clones and lacks some. The data hold more than 95,000 clones, with 70% to 90% observed a single time. The record originates from a study of T cell responses to AZD1222 COVID-19 vaccine. Looked up from germline, CDR1 is SNHLY and CDR2 is FYNNEI. The CDR3 runs to 15 residues. Trimming removed 3 bases at V and 0 bases at J, with 11 bases between. The specimen was peripheral blood, collected 28 days after the second AZD1222 dose. The clonotype comes from an adult who received the AZD1222 COVID-19 vaccine. This chain joins TRBV2 and TRBJ1-1; D unclear. Here the CDR3 DNA reads TGTGCCAGCAGTGAGGGCATACCGATGAACACTGAAGCTTTCTTT. Protein product: CASSEGIPMNTEAFF.